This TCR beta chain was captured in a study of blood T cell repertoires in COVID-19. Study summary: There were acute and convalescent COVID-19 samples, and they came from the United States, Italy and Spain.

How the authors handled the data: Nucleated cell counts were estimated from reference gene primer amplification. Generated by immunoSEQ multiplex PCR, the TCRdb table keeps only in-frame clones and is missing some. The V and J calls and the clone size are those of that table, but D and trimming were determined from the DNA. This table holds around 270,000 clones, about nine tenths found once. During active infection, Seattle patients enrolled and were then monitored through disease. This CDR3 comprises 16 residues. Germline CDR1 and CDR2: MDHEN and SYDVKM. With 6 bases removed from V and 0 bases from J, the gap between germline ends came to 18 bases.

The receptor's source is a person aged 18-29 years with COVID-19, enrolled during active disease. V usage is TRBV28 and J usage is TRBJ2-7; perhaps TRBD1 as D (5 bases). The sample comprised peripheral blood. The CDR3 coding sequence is TGTGCCAGCAGCCCATTATTGGGCGACAGCTCCTACGAGCAGTACTTC. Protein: CASSPLLGDSSYEQYF.